This T cell receptor (beta chain) originates from a study of T cell responses to AZD1222 COVID-19 vaccine. Worth noting for this clone: What it binds is not known.

With 5 bases removed from V and 2 bases from J, the gap between germline ends came to 8 bases. This CDR3 comprises 13 residues. The table came from immunoSEQ multiplex PCR; TCRdb's copy has only in-frame clones and leaves some out. The table has 100,000 or so clones, about nine tenths seen once. Study outcomes and limitations: Females made up more of the donors, who were largely white British, and clonal diversity may have come out too low.

This receptor was identified in an adult in good health. This material consisted of peripheral blood, taken on day 0 of AZD1222 vaccination. The chain combines TRBV12-3 or TRBV12-4 with TRBJ2-3, with TRBD2 as a possible D gene (5 bases). CDR3 coding DNA: TGTGCCAGCAGTACAGCGGACACAGATACGCAGTATTTT. Amino acid sequence: CASSTADTDTQYF.